This TCR beta chain is from a study of shared clonotypes between healthy human individuals. Study-wide results and limits: Limitation of the genetic and exposure-history diversity represented came from the few donors.

CDR1 is SEHNR and CDR2 is FQNEAQ in the germline V gene (reference sequence). The CDR3 loop spans 12 amino acids. V was trimmed by 3 bases and J by 4 bases, leaving 6 bases between them. A note on this clone: What it recognizes is unknown.

TCRdb keeps only in-frame clones here, not all; method: immunoSEQ multiplex PCR. The table includes approximately 180,000 clones, over 85% detected once. The chain employs TRBV7-9 and TRBJ1-2, with D maybe TRBD1 (5 bases). The material sequenced was naive CD4+ T cells sorted from blood. Subset of the sample: CD45RA+ positively selected. The receptor's source is a woman aged 25 to 39 in good health. For the CDR3, the DNA is TGTGCCAGCAGCTTTGACAGCTATGGCTACACCTTC. Its translation is CASSFDSYGYTF.